This T cell receptor beta chain was profiled in a study of neurological immune-mediated disorders. The germline gives CDR1 KGHDR, CDR2 SFDVKD. V dropped 3 bases and J dropped 4; count of bases not matched to a gene: 6. This CDR3 spans 15 amino acids. This clonotype showed up many times. TCRdb passed the 5' RACE reads through MiXCR, listing each CDR3 protein once. The table lists more than 45,000 distinct CDR3 sequences, under 4.5% of them singletons. This sequence was found in a young woman with multiple sclerosis. Source material: PBMCs. The gene calls are TRBV24-1 and TRBJ2-5; TRBD1 agrees at 8 bases. The CDR3: CATSDPGQGGETQYF. CDR3 DNA: TGTGCCACCAGTGATCCCGGACAGGGTGGAGAGACCCAGTACTTC.